The rows below give T cell receptor beta chains drawn from one sample of a study of response to subunit inactivated influenza vaccine. TCRdb reprocessed the RT-PCR reads via MiXCR and lists one record per CDR3 protein. The sample lists 600,000 to 700,000 distinct CDR3 sequences, 13% to 15% occurring once. The sequences come from PBMCs from blood, collected 14 to 15 days before vaccination. Receptor source: a man in his fifties or sixties who received an inactivated influenza vaccine. CDR3s include the opening cysteine and the closing phenylalanine or tryptophan. The order of the fields is J gene, V gene, clone size, D gene, CDR3 protein, CDR3 DNA. The D gene is left open where the match is weak. Expanded clones are given a class, and other clones once, few, many or no size at all.

J: TRBJ1-2; V: TRBV12-3/TRBV12-4; size: -; D: -; CDR3: CASSYFTSGYTF; DNA: TGTGCCAGCAGTTATTTTACGTCCGGCTACACCTTC
J: TRBJ1-2; V: TRBV29-1; size: few; D: -; CDR3: CSVEGVGLYGYTF; DNA: TGCAGCGTTGAAGGGGTTGGGCTCTATGGCTACACCTTC
J: TRBJ1-1; V: TRBV7-9; size: few; D: -; CDR3: CASSFSGWDTEAFF; DNA: TGTGCCAGCAGCTTTTCTGGCTGGGACACTGAAGCTTTCTTT
J: TRBJ2-2; V: TRBV4-1; size: few; D: TRBD2; CDR3: CASSHVTSVLNTGELFF; DNA: TGCGCCAGCAGCCACGTTACTAGCGTGCTGAACACCGGGGAGCTGTTTTTT
J: TRBJ2-2; V: TRBV6-5; size: -; D: TRBD2; CDR3: CASSYGSGGPSTGELFF; DNA: TGTGCCAGCAGTTACGGGAGCGGGGGCCCTTCCACCGGGGAGCTGTTTTTT
J: TRBJ2-1; V: TRBV7-8; size: few; D: -; CDR3: CASRPVRQIGEQFF; DNA: TGTGCCAGCAGGCCGGTTCGTCAGATAGGTGAGCAGTTCTTC
J: TRBJ2-7; V: TRBV6-5; size: many; D: -; CDR3: CASSYRFSSYEQYF; DNA: TGTGCCAGCAGTTACAGGTTTAGCTCCTACGAGCAGTACTTC
J: TRBJ1-2; V: TRBV25-1; size: few; D: -; CDR3: CASTRGGIDGYTF; DNA: TGTGCCAGCACGCGGGGGGGAATCGATGGCTACACCTTC
J: TRBJ1-2; V: TRBV4-2; size: many; D: -; CDR3: CASSQEGQSNYGYTF; DNA: TGTGCCAGCAGCCAAGAAGGCCAGTCTAACTATGGCTACACCTTC
J: TRBJ2-1; V: TRBV5-1; size: -; D: TRBD1; CDR3: CASSPLGTALSYNEQFF; DNA: TGCGCCAGCAGCCCCCTCGGGACAGCCCTCTCCTACAATGAGCAGTTCTTC
J: TRBJ1-5; V: TRBV30; size: few; D: TRBD1; CDR3: CAWGRGPGQPQHF; DNA: TGTGCCTGGGGGAGGGGGCCCGGACAGCCCCAGCATTTT